The clone carrying this T cell receptor (beta chain) was seen a few times. What it binds is unknown. Treatment specified: approximately 9-day PBMC culture with coronavirus spike peptide pools or control peptides (ViraFEST assay). V was pared by 8 bases and J by 1 base, with 12 bases between. The CDR3 totals 14 residues. CDR1 is MNHNS and CDR2 is SASEGT in the germline V gene. The data belong to a study of vaccination and CD4 T cells after COVID-19. Background on the study: The convalescents, six males and four females, included two who were Hispanic. Sampling after COVID took place at a median of around 91 days (range 35 to 161) following diagnosis. Overlapping spike peptides of SARS-CoV-2, HCoV-NL63, HCoV-OC43 and HCoV-229E stimulated the cells. Findings of the study overall: Only post-vaccination samples contained a median 86.3% of the reactive clones in convalescent patients.

The Oncomine TCR Beta short-read assay was applied to DNA of cultured CD4+ T cells. Each CDR3 protein is one row after TCRdb ran MiXCR on the PCR reads. The sample consists of approximately 16,000 distinct CDR3 sequences, around a third of them appearing once. The specimen was CD4+ T cells from blood, cultured in vitro, collected before SARS-CoV-2 vaccination. The sequence was obtained from a human donor who received a COVID-19 vaccine. V and J are TRBV6-1 and TRBJ2-4; either TRBD1 or TRBD2 may supply D (6 bases each). CDR3 loop: CASGGGPAKNIQYF. CDR3 DNA sequence: TGTGCCAGCGGAGGGGGGCCGGCCAAAAACATTCAGTACTTC.